This TCR beta chain was sequenced during a study of OX40 agonist ivuxolimab in advanced cancers. On the study more broadly: Partial responses were seen in three patients, one with hepatocellular carcinoma and two with cutaneous melanoma.

Some clones are missing from TCRdb's copy, which holds only in-frame ones; the method was immunoSEQ multiplex PCR. Seen here are about 57,000 clones, 75% to 85% observed once, and the top ten hold approximately 3.1%. Trimming took off 6 bases at V and 1 base at J, with 6 bases between the two ends. Per germline, CDR1 KGHSH and CDR2 LQKENI. The CDR3 length is 12 residues. Cycle 7 day 1, cycle 4 day 1, and baseline were the timepoints at which blood was sampled. This specimen was CD4+ or CD8+ T cells sorted from blood, taken in a trial of the OX40 agonist ivuxolimab. The J gene is TRBJ1-1, the V gene TRBV18; TRBD1 is a possible D gene (5 bases). This sequence was found in an adult with an advanced solid tumor such as melanoma, head and neck, liver or kidney cancer. This CDR3 is CASSGTNTEAFF. CDR3 coding DNA: TGTGCCAGCTCCGGGACGAACACTGAAGCTTTCTTT.